This record looks at one T cell receptor beta chain sequence and its context. Sequencing used immunoSEQ multiplex PCR; TCRdb keeps in-frame clones, though not all of them. Found here are around 20,000 clones, about 55% of them singletons; the top ten hold roughly 30%. The entry originates in a study of radiation and T cells in renal cell carcinoma. Treatment denoted: treatment-naive control, cytoreductive nephrectomy. The V segment lost 4 bases and the J segment 9 bases; nucleotides outside the gene matches: 9. CDR3 length equals 14 residues. From germline, CDR1 is SEHNR and CDR2 FQNEAQ (reference sequence).

The V and J genes are TRBV7-9 and TRBJ1-5; TRBD1 agrees at 7 bases. This specimen consisted of tumor tissue, obtained from a patient whose treatment was nephrectomy without radiotherapy. The origin of this receptor is a man between 45 and 60 years old with renal cell carcinoma. CDR3 DNA: TGTGCCAGCAGCTCCGGGACAGCGTTGGGGCCCCAGCATTTT. The encoded protein is CASSSGTALGPQHF.